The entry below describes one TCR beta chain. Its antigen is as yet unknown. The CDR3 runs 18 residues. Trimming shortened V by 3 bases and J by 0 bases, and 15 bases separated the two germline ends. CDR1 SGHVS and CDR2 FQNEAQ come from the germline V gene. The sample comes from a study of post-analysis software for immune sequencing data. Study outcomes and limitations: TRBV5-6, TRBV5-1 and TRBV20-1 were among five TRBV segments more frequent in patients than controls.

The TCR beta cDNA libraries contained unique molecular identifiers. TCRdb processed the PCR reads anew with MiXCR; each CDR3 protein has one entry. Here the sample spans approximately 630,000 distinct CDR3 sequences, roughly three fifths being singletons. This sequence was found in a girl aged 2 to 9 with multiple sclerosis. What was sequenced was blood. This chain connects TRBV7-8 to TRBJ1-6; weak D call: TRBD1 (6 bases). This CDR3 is CASSFHRDRDSYNSPLHF. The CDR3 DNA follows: TGTGCCAGCAGCTTCCACAGGGATCGGGACTCCTATAATTCACCCCTCCACTTT. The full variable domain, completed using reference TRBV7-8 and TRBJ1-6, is GAGVSQSPRYKVAKRGQDVALRCDPISGHVSLFWYQQALGQGPEFLTYFQNEAQLDKSGLPSDRFFAERPEGSVSTLKIQRTQQEDSAVYLCASSFHRDRDSYNSPLHFGNGTRLTVT.